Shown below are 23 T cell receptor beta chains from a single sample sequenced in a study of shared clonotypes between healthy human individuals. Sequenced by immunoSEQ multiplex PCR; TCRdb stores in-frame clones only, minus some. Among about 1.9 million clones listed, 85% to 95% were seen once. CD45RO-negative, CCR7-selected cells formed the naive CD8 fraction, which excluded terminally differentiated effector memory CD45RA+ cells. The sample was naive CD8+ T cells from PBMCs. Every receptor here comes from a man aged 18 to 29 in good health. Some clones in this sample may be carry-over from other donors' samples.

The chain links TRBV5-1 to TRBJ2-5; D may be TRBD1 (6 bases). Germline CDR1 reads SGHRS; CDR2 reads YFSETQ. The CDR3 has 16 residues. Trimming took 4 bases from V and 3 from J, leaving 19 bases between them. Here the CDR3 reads CASSQQTGRPEETQYF. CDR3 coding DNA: TGCGCCAGCAGCCAACAGACAGGCCGACCCGAAGAGACCCAGTACTTC.

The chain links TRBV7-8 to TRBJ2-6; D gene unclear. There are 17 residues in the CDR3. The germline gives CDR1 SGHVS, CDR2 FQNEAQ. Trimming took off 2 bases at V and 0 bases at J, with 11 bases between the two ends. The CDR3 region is CASSLYESLSGANVLTF. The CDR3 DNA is TGTGCCAGCAGCTTATACGAGAGCCTCTCTGGGGCCAACGTCCTGACTTTC.

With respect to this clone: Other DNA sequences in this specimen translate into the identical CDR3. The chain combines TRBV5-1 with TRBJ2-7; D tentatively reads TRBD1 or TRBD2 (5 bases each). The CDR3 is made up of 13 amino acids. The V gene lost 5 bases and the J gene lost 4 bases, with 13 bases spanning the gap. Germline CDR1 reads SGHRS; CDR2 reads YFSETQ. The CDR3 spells CASRGRSSYEQYF. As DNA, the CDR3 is TGCGCCAGCAGGGGACGGTCTTCTTACGAGCAGTACTTC.

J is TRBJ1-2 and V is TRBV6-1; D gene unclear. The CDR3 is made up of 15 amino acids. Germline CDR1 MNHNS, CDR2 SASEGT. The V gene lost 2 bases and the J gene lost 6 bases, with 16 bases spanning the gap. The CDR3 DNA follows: TGTGCCAGCAGTGAACTGTCCGTTGGTTTCAATGGCTACACCTTC. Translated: CASSELSVGFNGYTF.

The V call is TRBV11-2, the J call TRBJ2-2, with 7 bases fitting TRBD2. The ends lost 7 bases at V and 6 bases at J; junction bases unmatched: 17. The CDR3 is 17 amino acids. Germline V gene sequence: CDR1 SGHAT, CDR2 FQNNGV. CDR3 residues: CASTQGPAAGESGELFF. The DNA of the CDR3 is TGTGCCAGCACCCAGGGTCCCGCGGCGGGAGAATCCGGGGAGCTGTTTTTT.

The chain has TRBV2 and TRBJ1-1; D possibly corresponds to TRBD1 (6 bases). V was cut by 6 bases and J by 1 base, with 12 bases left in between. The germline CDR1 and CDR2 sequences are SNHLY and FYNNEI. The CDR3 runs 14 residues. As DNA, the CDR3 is TGTGCCAGCAGGGGAGGGGGGGCGAACACTGAAGCTTTCTTT. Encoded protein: CASRGGGANTEAFF.

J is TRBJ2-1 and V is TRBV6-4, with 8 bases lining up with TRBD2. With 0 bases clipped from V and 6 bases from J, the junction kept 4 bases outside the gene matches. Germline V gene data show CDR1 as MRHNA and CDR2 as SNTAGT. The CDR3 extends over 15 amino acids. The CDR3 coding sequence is TGTGCCAGCAGTGACTCTGGGCTAGCGGGCAATGAGCAGTTCTTC. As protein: CASSDSGLAGNEQFF.

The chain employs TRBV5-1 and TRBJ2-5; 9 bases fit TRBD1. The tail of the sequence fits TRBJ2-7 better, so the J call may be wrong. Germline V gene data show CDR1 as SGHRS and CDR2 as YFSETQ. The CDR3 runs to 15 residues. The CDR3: CASSSPGTGSYEQYF. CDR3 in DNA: TGCGCCAGCAGCTCCCCCGGGACAGGGTCCTACGAGCAGTACTTC.

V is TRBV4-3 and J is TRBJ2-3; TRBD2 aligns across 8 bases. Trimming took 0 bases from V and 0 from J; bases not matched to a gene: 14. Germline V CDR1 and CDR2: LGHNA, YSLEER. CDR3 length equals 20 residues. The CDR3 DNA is TGCGCCAGCAGCCAAGAAGTGGGCACTAGCGGACTTACTAGCACAGATACGCAGTATTTT. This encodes CASSQEVGTSGLTSTDTQYF.

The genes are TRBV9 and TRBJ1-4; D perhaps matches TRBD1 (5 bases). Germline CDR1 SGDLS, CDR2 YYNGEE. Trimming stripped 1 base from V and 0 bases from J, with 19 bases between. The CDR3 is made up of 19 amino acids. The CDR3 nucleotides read TGTGCCAGCAGCGTATGGCCTGATCTGGAGACAGCAACTAATGAAAAACTGTTTTTT. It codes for CASSVWPDLETATNEKLFF.

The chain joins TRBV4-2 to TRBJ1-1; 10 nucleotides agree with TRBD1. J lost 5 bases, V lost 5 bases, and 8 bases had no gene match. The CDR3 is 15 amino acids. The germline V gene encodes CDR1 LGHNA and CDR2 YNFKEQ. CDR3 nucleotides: TGTGCCAGCAGCGCCTGGACAGGGGGAGGGACTGAAGCTTTCTTT. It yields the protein CASSAWTGGGTEAFF.

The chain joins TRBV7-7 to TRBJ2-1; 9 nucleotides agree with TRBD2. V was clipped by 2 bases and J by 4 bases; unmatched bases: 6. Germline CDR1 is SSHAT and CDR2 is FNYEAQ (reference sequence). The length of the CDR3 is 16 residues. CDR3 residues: CASSLSRAGGYNEQFF. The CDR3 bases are TGTGCCAGCAGCTTAAGCAGGGCGGGAGGGTACAATGAGCAGTTCTTC.

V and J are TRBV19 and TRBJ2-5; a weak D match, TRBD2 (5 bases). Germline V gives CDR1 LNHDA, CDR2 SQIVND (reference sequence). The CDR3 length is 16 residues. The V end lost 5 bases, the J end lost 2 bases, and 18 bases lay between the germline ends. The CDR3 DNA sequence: TGTGCCAGTAGTTGGAGGTCGGCAGGACCTCAAGAGACCCAGTACTTC. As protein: CASSWRSAGPQETQYF.

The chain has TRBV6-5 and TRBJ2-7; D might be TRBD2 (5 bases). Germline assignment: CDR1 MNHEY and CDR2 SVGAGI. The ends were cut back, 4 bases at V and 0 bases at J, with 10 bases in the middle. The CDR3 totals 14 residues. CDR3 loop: CASSLVGSSYEQYF. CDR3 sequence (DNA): TGTGCCAGCAGTTTGGTTGGGAGCTCCTACGAGCAGTACTTC.

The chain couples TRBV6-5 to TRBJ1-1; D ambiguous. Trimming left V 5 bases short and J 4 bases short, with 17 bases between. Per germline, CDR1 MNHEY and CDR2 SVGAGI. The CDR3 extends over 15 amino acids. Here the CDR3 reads CASSNPKGGITEAFF. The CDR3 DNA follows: TGTGCCAGCAGTAACCCGAAGGGAGGTATCACTGAAGCTTTCTTT.

Here the CDR3 reads CASSDRRLAAYNEQFF. The CDR3 DNA sequence: TGTGCCAGCAGTGACCGAAGACTAGCGGCTTACAATGAGCAGTTCTTC. The chain uses TRBV6-4 and TRBJ2-1; 9 nucleotides match TRBD2. With V trimmed by 2 bases and J by 4 bases, 6 bases remained unmatched. This CDR3 has 16 residues. CDR1 is MRHNA and CDR2 is SNTAGT in the germline V gene.

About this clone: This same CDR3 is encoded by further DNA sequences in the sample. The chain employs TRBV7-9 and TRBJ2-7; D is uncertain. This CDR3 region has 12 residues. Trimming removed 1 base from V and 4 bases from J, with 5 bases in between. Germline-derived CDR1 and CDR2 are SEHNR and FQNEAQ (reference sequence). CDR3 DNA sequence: TGTGCCAGCAGCTTAGTGGGGTACGAGCAGTACTTC. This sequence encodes CASSLVGYEQYF.

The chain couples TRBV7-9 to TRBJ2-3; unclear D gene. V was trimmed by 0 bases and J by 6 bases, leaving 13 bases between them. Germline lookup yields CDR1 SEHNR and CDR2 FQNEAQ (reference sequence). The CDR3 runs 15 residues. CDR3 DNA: TGTGCCAGCAGCTTAGCGGGTAGGGAATTGGATACGCAGTATTTT. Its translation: CASSLAGRELDTQYF.

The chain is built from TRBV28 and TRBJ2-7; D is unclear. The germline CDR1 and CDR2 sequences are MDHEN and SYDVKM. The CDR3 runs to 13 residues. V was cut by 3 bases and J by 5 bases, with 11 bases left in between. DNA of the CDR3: TGTGCCAGCAGTTTCCGCCTTTGGGACGAGCAGTACTTC. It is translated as CASSFRLWDEQYF.

Here the CDR3 reads CASSPPGLAGLNYGYTF. The CDR3 DNA sequence: TGCGCCAGCAGCCCACCTGGTTTGGCGGGGTTGAACTATGGCTACACCTTC. The chain joins TRBV4-3 to TRBJ1-2; D ambiguous. Germline V lookup: CDR1 LGHNA, CDR2 YSLEER. V lost 4 bases to trimming and J lost 2 bases, with 20 bases between them. The CDR3 is 17 amino acids.

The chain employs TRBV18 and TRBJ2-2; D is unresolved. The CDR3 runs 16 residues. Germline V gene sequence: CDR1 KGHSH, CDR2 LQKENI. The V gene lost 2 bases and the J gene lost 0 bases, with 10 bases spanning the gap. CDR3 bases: TGTGCCAGCTCACCAGCGTCCCCATCGAACACCGGGGAGCTGTTTTTT. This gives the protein CASSPASPSNTGELFF.

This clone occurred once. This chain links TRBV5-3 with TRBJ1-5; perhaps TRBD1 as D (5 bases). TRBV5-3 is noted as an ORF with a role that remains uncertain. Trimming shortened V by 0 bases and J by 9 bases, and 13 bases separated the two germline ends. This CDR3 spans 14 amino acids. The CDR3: CARSLVGGCRPQHF. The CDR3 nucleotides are TGTGCCAGAAGCTTGGTCGGGGGTTGCAGGCCCCAGCATTTT.

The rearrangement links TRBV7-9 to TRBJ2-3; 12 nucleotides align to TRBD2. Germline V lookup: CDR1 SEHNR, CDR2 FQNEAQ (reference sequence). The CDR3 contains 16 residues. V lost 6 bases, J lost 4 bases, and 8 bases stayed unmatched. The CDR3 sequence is CASRSILAGGADTQYF. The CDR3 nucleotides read TGTGCCAGCAGATCTATACTAGCGGGAGGCGCAGATACGCAGTATTTT.